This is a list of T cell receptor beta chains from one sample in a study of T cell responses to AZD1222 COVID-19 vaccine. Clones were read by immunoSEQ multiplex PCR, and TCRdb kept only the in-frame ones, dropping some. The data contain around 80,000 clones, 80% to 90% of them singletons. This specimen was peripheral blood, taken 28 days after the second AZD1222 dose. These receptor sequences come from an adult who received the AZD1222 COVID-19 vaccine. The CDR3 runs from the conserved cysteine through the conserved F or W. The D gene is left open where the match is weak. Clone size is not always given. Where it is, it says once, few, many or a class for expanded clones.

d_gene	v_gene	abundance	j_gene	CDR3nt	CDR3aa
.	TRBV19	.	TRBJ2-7	TGTGCCAGTAGTGCCGCGTCGGGGTCCTACGAGCAGTACTTC	CASSAASGSYEQYF
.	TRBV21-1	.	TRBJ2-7	TGTGCCAGCAGCAAAATCGCTGGGGGCCACGAGCAGTACTTC	CASSKIAGGHEQYF
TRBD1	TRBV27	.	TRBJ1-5	TGTGCCAGCAGAGCCTCAAGGACAGGGGGCTTGAATAGCAATCAGCCCCAGCATTTT	CASRASRTGGLNSNQPQHF
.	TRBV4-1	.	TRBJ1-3	TGCGCCAGCAGCCAAGAACAGGGTGAAAACACCATATATTTT	CASSQEQGENTIYF
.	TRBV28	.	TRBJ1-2	TGTGCCAGCAGGAAGGGTTCCACGGGATATGGCTACACCTTC	CASRKGSTGYGYTF
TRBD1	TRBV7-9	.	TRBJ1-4	TGTGCCAGCAGCGGACACGGGACAGGGTTTGAAAAACTGTTTTTT	CASSGHGTGFEKLFF
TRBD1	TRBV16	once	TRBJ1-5	TGTGCCAGCAGCCAAGGGTACAGGGGAATGTATAGCAATCAGCCCCAGCATTTT	CASSQGYRGMYSNQPQHF
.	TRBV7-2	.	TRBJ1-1	TGTGCCAGCAGGGACACAGCAAACATGAACACTGAAGCTTTCTTT	CASRDTANMNTEAFF
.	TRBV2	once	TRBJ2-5	TGTGCCAGCAGTTGGGACCAAGAGACCCAGTACTTC	CASSWDQETQYF
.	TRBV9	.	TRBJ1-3	TGTGCCAGCAGCGTCTCGGGGTTCGCTGGAAACACCATATATTTT	CASSVSGFAGNTIYF